These T cell receptor beta chains were read from a single sample in a study of T-cell reconstitution after alpha-beta-depleted transplantation in children. TCRdb reanalysed the PCR reads using MiXCR and keeps one entry per CDR3 protein. The sample lists some 340,000 distinct CDR3 sequences; approximately 10% were seen once. This specimen was PBMCs from the stem cell graft donor, taken from the stem cell graft. The origin of the receptors is a human donor who donated a stem cell graft to a child with acute lymphoblastic leukemia. The CDR3 runs from the conserved cysteine through the conserved F or W. Fields, in order: V gene, clone size, D gene, J gene, CDR3 DNA, CDR3 protein. D genes are given only for firm matches. The size of a clone is reported for some rows only, either as once, few or many, or as a class for expanded clones.

v_gene: TRBV7-3; abundance: .; d_gene: .; j_gene: TRBJ2-7; CDR3nt: TGTGCCAGCAGCTTGGGCGGCGGGACCGCCTCCTACGAGCAGTACTTC; CDR3aa: CASSLGGGTASYEQYF
v_gene: TRBV5-1; abundance: few; d_gene: TRBD1; j_gene: TRBJ2-1; CDR3nt: TGCGCCAGCAGGCCGTGGACAGGGGCAGGCAATGAGCAGTTCTTC; CDR3aa: CASRPWTGAGNEQFF
v_gene: TRBV11-2; abundance: .; d_gene: .; j_gene: TRBJ2-7; CDR3nt: TGTGCCAGCAGCTTAGAGGGCCAGGGAGTCTACGAGCAGTACTTC; CDR3aa: CASSLEGQGVYEQYF
v_gene: TRBV7-9; abundance: few; d_gene: TRBD2; j_gene: TRBJ2-5; CDR3nt: TGTGCCAGCAGCTGGGGGACTAGCGGTAAAGAGACCCAGTACTTC; CDR3aa: CASSWGTSGKETQYF
v_gene: TRBV10-3; abundance: .; d_gene: .; j_gene: TRBJ2-2; CDR3nt: TGTGCCATCAGTGAGTCGAAGGGGAACACCGGGGAGCTGTTTTTT; CDR3aa: CAISESKGNTGELFF
v_gene: TRBV5-1; abundance: .; d_gene: TRBD2; j_gene: TRBJ2-3; CDR3nt: TGCGCCAGCAGTTCTAGCGGGAGCCGCGGAGATACGCAGTATTTT; CDR3aa: CASSSSGSRGDTQYF
v_gene: TRBV28; abundance: many; d_gene: TRBD1; j_gene: TRBJ2-4; CDR3nt: TGTGCCAGCAGTTTAAATTTCAGGGGGATAGTCAAAAACATTCAGTACTTC; CDR3aa: CASSLNFRGIVKNIQYF
v_gene: TRBV5-1; abundance: .; d_gene: .; j_gene: TRBJ1-2; CDR3nt: TGCGCCAGCAGCTTGGGGACATGGAGGAACTATGGCTACACCTTC; CDR3aa: CASSLGTWRNYGYTF
v_gene: TRBV7-9; abundance: many; d_gene: TRBD2; j_gene: TRBJ2-1; CDR3nt: TGTGCCAGCAGCTGGACTAGCGGGTTCAAAAATGAGCAGTTCTTC; CDR3aa: CASSWTSGFKNEQFF
v_gene: TRBV12-3/TRBV12-4; abundance: many; d_gene: .; j_gene: TRBJ2-2; CDR3nt: TGTGCCAGCGGAGCACCGCCCGGGGAGCTGTTTTTT; CDR3aa: CASGAPPGELFF
v_gene: TRBV11-2; abundance: .; d_gene: TRBD2; j_gene: TRBJ2-3; CDR3nt: TGTGCCAGCAGCTTGTCGTCTAGCGGGAGGCCGAGCACAGATACGCAGTATTTT; CDR3aa: CASSLSSSGRPSTDTQYF
v_gene: TRBV24-1; abundance: many; d_gene: TRBD2; j_gene: TRBJ2-1; CDR3nt: TGTGCCACCAGCGACAGGGGAGGTTTTCTAGCGGGAGTCTACAATGAGCAGTTCTTC; CDR3aa: CATSDRGGFLAGVYNEQFF
v_gene: TRBV5-6; abundance: many; d_gene: .; j_gene: TRBJ1-2; CDR3nt: TGTGCCAGCAGCTTGGAGGAACAGGGTCCCTATGGCTACACCTTC; CDR3aa: CASSLEEQGPYGYTF
v_gene: TRBV18; abundance: .; d_gene: .; j_gene: TRBJ2-7; CDR3nt: TGTGCCAGCTCTCACTCGAACGGGCCCTACGAGCAGTACTTC; CDR3aa: CASSHSNGPYEQYF
v_gene: TRBV28; abundance: .; d_gene: .; j_gene: TRBJ2-5; CDR3nt: TGTGCCAGCAGTTTACTCCACCTCGGGTCAGAAAAGTATCTCCGAAAAGAGACCCAGTACTTC; CDR3aa: CASSLLHLGSEKYLRKETQYF
v_gene: TRBV6-1; abundance: few; d_gene: TRBD1; j_gene: TRBJ1-6; CDR3nt: TGTGCCAGCAGTGAAGAGGTGACCGGGACAGATAATTCACCCCTCCACTTT; CDR3aa: CASSEEVTGTDNSPLHF
v_gene: TRBV2; abundance: many; d_gene: .; j_gene: TRBJ2-1; CDR3nt: TGTGCCAGCAGCCCAGTGGGGGATGAGCAGTTCTTC; CDR3aa: CASSPVGDEQFF
v_gene: TRBV4-3; abundance: .; d_gene: TRBD1; j_gene: TRBJ1-1; CDR3nt: TGCGCCAGCAGCCTAAACAGGGGGCTGGACACTGAAGCTTTCTTT; CDR3aa: CASSLNRGLDTEAFF
v_gene: TRBV20-1; abundance: few; d_gene: .; j_gene: TRBJ1-5; CDR3nt: TGCAGTGCTTATAAGGGCAATCAGCCCCAGCATTTT; CDR3aa: CSAYKGNQPQHF
v_gene: TRBV6-1; abundance: .; d_gene: .; j_gene: TRBJ2-1; CDR3nt: TGTGCCAGCAGGGAGGTCCTCGGCAATGAGCAGTTCTTC; CDR3aa: CASREVLGNEQFF
v_gene: TRBV27; abundance: few; d_gene: .; j_gene: TRBJ2-7; CDR3nt: TGTGCCAGCAGTTTATCGAGGAGTGGTAAGGAGCAGTACTTC; CDR3aa: CASSLSRSGKEQYF
v_gene: TRBV5-1; abundance: many; d_gene: TRBD2; j_gene: TRBJ2-1; CDR3nt: TGCGCCAGCAGCGGGACTAGCGGGGACAATGAGCAGTTCTTC; CDR3aa: CASSGTSGDNEQFF
v_gene: TRBV7-9; abundance: few; d_gene: TRBD1; j_gene: TRBJ1-4; CDR3nt: TGTGCCAGCAGCCTTCCGGGACAGGGACGCGAAAAACTGTTTTTT; CDR3aa: CASSLPGQGREKLFF
v_gene: TRBV20-1; abundance: few; d_gene: TRBD1; j_gene: TRBJ1-6; CDR3nt: TGCAGTGCCCAGAGGGGACAGGGGAATTCACCCCTCCACTTT; CDR3aa: CSAQRGQGNSPLHF
v_gene: TRBV20-1; abundance: many; d_gene: TRBD2; j_gene: TRBJ2-2; CDR3nt: TGCAGTGCCCGGGACTATCGGAACACCGGGGAGCTGTTTTTT; CDR3aa: CSARDYRNTGELFF
v_gene: TRBV28; abundance: few; d_gene: TRBD2; j_gene: TRBJ2-1; CDR3nt: TGTGCCAGCAGTTTGCGGGAGGGCCGGAATGAGCAGTTCTTC; CDR3aa: CASSLREGRNEQFF
v_gene: TRBV12-3/TRBV12-4; abundance: .; d_gene: .; j_gene: TRBJ2-7; CDR3nt: TGTGCCAGCAGTCGGATTTCGACAGTCTCCTACGAGCAGTACTTC; CDR3aa: CASSRISTVSYEQYF
v_gene: TRBV12-3/TRBV12-4; abundance: few; d_gene: TRBD2; j_gene: TRBJ2-7; CDR3nt: TGTGCCAGCAGGATAACTAGCGGGAACTACGAGCAGTACTTC; CDR3aa: CASRITSGNYEQYF
v_gene: TRBV7-2; abundance: few; d_gene: .; j_gene: TRBJ2-3; CDR3nt: TGTGCCAGCAGTTTTGGGACCGGCCCCGATACGCAGTATTTT; CDR3aa: CASSFGTGPDTQYF
v_gene: TRBV27; abundance: .; d_gene: .; j_gene: TRBJ2-7; CDR3nt: TGTGCCAGCAGTTCCTCCATTACCTACGAGCAGTACTTC; CDR3aa: CASSSSITYEQYF
v_gene: TRBV20-1; abundance: .; d_gene: .; j_gene: TRBJ2-1; CDR3nt: TGCAGTGCTAGAGATCTCAGAACTACACATGAGCAGTTCTTC; CDR3aa: CSARDLRTTHEQFF
v_gene: TRBV7-3; abundance: few; d_gene: .; j_gene: TRBJ1-1; CDR3nt: TGTGCCAGCTCCTCGGGGTCGGGCACTGAAGCTTTCTTT; CDR3aa: CASSSGSGTEAFF
v_gene: TRBV7-8; abundance: .; d_gene: .; j_gene: TRBJ2-1; CDR3nt: TGTGCCAGCAGGGGAAGCGCCAGCCATTCTGAGCAGTTCTTC; CDR3aa: CASRGSASHSEQFF
v_gene: TRBV9; abundance: .; d_gene: TRBD1; j_gene: TRBJ2-7; CDR3nt: TGTGCCAGCACCCCCAGGACAGGGGGCTTTAGCGAGCAGTACTTC; CDR3aa: CASTPRTGGFSEQYF
v_gene: TRBV7-8; abundance: .; d_gene: TRBD1; j_gene: TRBJ2-4; CDR3nt: TGTGCCAGCAGCGCCTACAGGGGGGTGGCCAAAAACAGTCAGTACTTC; CDR3aa: CASSAYRGVAKNSQYF
v_gene: TRBV7-2; abundance: few; d_gene: TRBD2; j_gene: TRBJ2-1; CDR3nt: TGTGCCAGCAGCTTATCGAGCGGGAAATACAATGAGCAGTTCTTC; CDR3aa: CASSLSSGKYNEQFF
v_gene: TRBV4-1; abundance: many; d_gene: .; j_gene: TRBJ1-1; CDR3nt: TGCGCCAGCAGCCAAGACGGAGGGGCGGGGAACACTGAAGCTTTCTTT; CDR3aa: CASSQDGGAGNTEAFF
v_gene: TRBV5-6; abundance: few; d_gene: .; j_gene: TRBJ1-2; CDR3nt: TGTGCCAGCAGCGATGGGGGGCAGTCTCGGAACTATGGCTACACCTTC; CDR3aa: CASSDGGQSRNYGYTF
v_gene: TRBV28; abundance: .; d_gene: TRBD2; j_gene: TRBJ2-7; CDR3nt: TGTGCCAGTCGGCCGATGGGGACTAGCGGGACTGTCGAGCAGTACTTC; CDR3aa: CASRPMGTSGTVEQYF
v_gene: TRBV20-1; abundance: .; d_gene: .; j_gene: TRBJ1-1; CDR3nt: TGCAGTGCTAGAGATGAGTGGACCACTGAAGCTTTCTTT; CDR3aa: CSARDEWTTEAFF
v_gene: TRBV6-1; abundance: .; d_gene: TRBD2; j_gene: TRBJ2-5; CDR3nt: TGTGCCAGCAGTCAAGGGGGACTAGAAGAGACCCAGTACTTC; CDR3aa: CASSQGGLEETQYF
v_gene: TRBV11-1; abundance: .; d_gene: .; j_gene: TRBJ2-3; CDR3nt: TGTGCCAGCAGCTTAAACGCAGGTGGATATTTGGGCACAGATACGCAGTATTTT; CDR3aa: CASSLNAGGYLGTDTQYF
v_gene: TRBV7-3; abundance: few; d_gene: .; j_gene: TRBJ2-3; CDR3nt: TGTGCCAGCAGCTCCCCCCCCCGCACAGATACGCAGTATTTT; CDR3aa: CASSSPPRTDTQYF
v_gene: TRBV12-3/TRBV12-4; abundance: few; d_gene: .; j_gene: TRBJ1-1; CDR3nt: TGTGCCAGCAGTCAGGGTAAAACTGAAGCTTTCTTT; CDR3aa: CASSQGKTEAFF
v_gene: TRBV5-1; abundance: .; d_gene: .; j_gene: TRBJ1-2; CDR3nt: TGCGCCAGCAGCTTGGACGGGGCTAACTATGGCTACACCTTC; CDR3aa: CASSLDGANYGYTF
v_gene: TRBV29-1; abundance: few; d_gene: TRBD1; j_gene: TRBJ1-1; CDR3nt: TGCAGCGTCTTCGGATGGGGGACAGGAAACACTGAAGCTTTCTTT; CDR3aa: CSVFGWGTGNTEAFF
v_gene: TRBV3-1; abundance: many; d_gene: TRBD1; j_gene: TRBJ1-1; CDR3nt: TGTGCCAGCAGCCAAGGACAGGGGGCCCGAAGAACTGAAGCTTTCTTT; CDR3aa: CASSQGQGARRTEAFF